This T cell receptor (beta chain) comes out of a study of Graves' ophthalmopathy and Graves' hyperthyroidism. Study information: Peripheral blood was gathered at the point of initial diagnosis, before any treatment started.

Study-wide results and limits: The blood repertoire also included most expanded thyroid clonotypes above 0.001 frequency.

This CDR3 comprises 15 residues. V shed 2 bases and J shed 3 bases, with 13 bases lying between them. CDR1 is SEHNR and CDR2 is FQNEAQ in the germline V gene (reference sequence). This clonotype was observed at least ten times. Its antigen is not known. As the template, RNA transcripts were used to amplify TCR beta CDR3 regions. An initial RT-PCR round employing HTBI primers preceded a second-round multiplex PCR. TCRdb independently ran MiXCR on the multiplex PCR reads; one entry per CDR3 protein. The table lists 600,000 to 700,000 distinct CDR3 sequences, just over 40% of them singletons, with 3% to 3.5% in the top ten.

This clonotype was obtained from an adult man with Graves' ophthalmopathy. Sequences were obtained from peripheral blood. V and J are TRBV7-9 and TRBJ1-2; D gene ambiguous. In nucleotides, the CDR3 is TGTGCCAGCAGCTTAACACAATTGGGCTACTATGGCTACACCTTC. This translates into CASSLTQLGYYGYTF.